The 16 T cell receptor beta chains below come from one sample, sequenced in a study of blood T cell repertoires in COVID-19. Only in-frame clones appear in the TCRdb table, and some are missing; sequencing was by immunoSEQ multiplex PCR. The sample holds around 350,000 clones, 85% to 90% seen once. Source material: peripheral blood. The receptors come from a human donor in a cohort sampled during active COVID-19.

This clone showed up just a few times. The chain carries TRBV19 and TRBJ2-2; TRBD2 aligns across 11 bases. The germline V gene encodes CDR1 LNHDA and CDR2 SQIVND (reference sequence). The CDR3 is 17 residues long. Trimming took 5 bases from V and 2 from J; bases not matched to a gene: 7. In nucleotides, the CDR3 is TGTGCCAGTAGTGCTAGCGGGGGGTCCATCAACACCGGGGAGCTGTTTTTT. Translated: CASSASGGSINTGELFF.

This chain uses TRBV15 with TRBJ2-7; D remains unclear. V was shortened by 5 bases and J by 5 bases, with 13 bases between the two germline ends. The V gene's germline CDR1 is LNHNV and CDR2 YYDKDF (reference sequence). The CDR3 is made up of 13 amino acids. CDR3 sequence: CATSANLEDEQYF. CDR3 coding DNA: TGTGCCACCAGCGCGAATCTAGAGGACGAGCAGTACTTC.

The chain recombines TRBV5-6 with TRBJ1-4; unclear D gene. Trimming removed 1 base at V and 3 bases at J, with 16 bases between. The germline CDR1 and CDR2 sequences are SGHDT and YYEEEE. The CDR3 consists of 17 residues. Here the CDR3 reads CASSLQRRGSANEKLFF. CDR3 nucleotides: TGTGCCAGCAGCTTGCAGCGACGGGGTTCAGCTAATGAAAAACTGTTTTTT.

This chain uses TRBV7-6 with TRBJ1-6; 7 positions match TRBD1. The junction had 1 base not matched to a gene; V was cut back by 1 base and J by 7 bases. Per germline, CDR1 SGHVS and CDR2 FNYEAQ. The CDR3 has 14 residues. The CDR3 coding sequence is TGTGCCAGCAGCTTAGAGGGGGCAAATTCACCCCTCCACTTT. Its protein product is CASSLEGANSPLHF.

The V gene is TRBV4-1, the J gene TRBJ2-7; the D gene is possibly TRBD2 (5 bases). The CDR3 consists of 18 residues. V shed 0 bases and J shed 0 bases, with 18 bases lying between them. The germline V gene has CDR1 MGHRA and CDR2 YSYEKL. DNA for the CDR3: TGCGCCAGCAGCCAAGACGGGGTTACGAGGGTCCACTCCTACGAGCAGTACTTC. This sequence encodes CASSQDGVTRVHSYEQYF.

This sequence joins TRBV5-4 and TRBJ2-5; 8 bases map to TRBD1. Germline CDR1 SGHNT, CDR2 YYREEE (reference sequence). The CDR3 is 14 residues long. Trimming cost V 4 bases and J 2 bases; bases outside gene matches: 4. DNA of the CDR3: TGTGCCAGCAGCCCAGACAGGGGACAAGAGACCCAGTACTTC. Protein: CASSPDRGQETQYF.

This clone turned up a few times. The chain is built from TRBV4-2 and TRBJ1-5; perhaps TRBD1 as D (5 bases). CDR1 is LGHNA, CDR2 YNFKEQ, per germline. With 4 bases removed from V and 6 bases from J, the gap between germline ends came to 19 bases. The CDR3 runs to 16 residues. Written as DNA, the CDR3 is TGTGCCAGCAGCCCAAGGTCCGGGGGGTATAGTCAGCCCCAGCATTTT. Its translation is CASSPRSGGYSQPQHF.

The V and J genes are TRBV6-6 and TRBJ2-5; possibly TRBD2 for D (6 bases). This CDR3 spans 13 amino acids. Trimming pared 3 bases from V and 5 bases from J, leaving 10 bases between. CDR1 MNHNY and CDR2 SVGAGI come from the germline V gene (reference sequence). The CDR3 sequence is CASSYRESETQYF. The CDR3 nucleotides read TGTGCCAGCAGTTATCGGGAGTCGGAGACCCAGTACTTC.

The chain carries TRBV30 and TRBJ2-7; possible D gene TRBD1, 5 bases. V lost 4 bases to trimming and J lost 5 bases, with 9 bases between them. This CDR3 comprises 11 residues. The germline CDR1 and CDR2 sequences are GTSNPN and SVGIG (reference sequence). CDR3 nucleotides: TGTGCCTGGACAGGGTTCAACGAGCAGTACTTC. It is translated as CAWTGFNEQYF.

The V call is TRBV3-1 (or the pseudogene TRBV3-2), the J call TRBJ2-4, with D perhaps matching TRBD2 (5 bases). The CDR3 covers 16 residues. V dropped 0 bases and J dropped 0 bases, with 9 bases sitting between them. Germline V gives CDR1 LGHDT, CDR2 YNNKEL (reference sequence). CDR3 sequence: CASSQELRAAKNIQYF. CDR3 DNA: TGTGCCAGCAGCCAAGAACTGAGGGCAGCCAAAAACATTCAGTACTTC.

This clone was picked up a small number of times. V and J are TRBV10-3 and TRBJ1-1, with D possibly TRBD1 on 5 matching bases. Trimming removed 5 bases from V and 8 bases from J, with 18 bases in between. The CDR3 has 14 amino acids. Looked up from germline, CDR1 is ENHRY and CDR2 is SYGVKD. The CDR3: CAISQISPGSEAFF. The CDR3 DNA sequence: TGTGCCATCAGTCAAATATCCCCAGGGTCGGAAGCTTTCTTT.

V is TRBV29-1 and J is TRBJ2-3; TRBD2 aligns across 8 bases. The CDR3 consists of 13 residues. The junction had 8 bases not matched to a gene; V was cut back by 4 bases and J by 8 bases. Germline CDR1 is SQVTM and CDR2 is ANQGSEA. CDR3: CSVVPGGPSTQYF. Here the CDR3 DNA reads TGCAGCGTTGTACCGGGAGGGCCGTCTACGCAGTATTTT.

This clone was seen a few times. This chain joins TRBV27 and TRBJ1-1, with D perhaps TRBD1 (6 bases). Trimming cost V 4 bases and J 1 base, with 10 bases left between them. Germline assignment: CDR1 MNHEY and CDR2 SMNVEV (reference sequence). CDR3 length: 14 amino acids. The CDR3 here is CASSYDRRNTEAFF. In DNA form, the CDR3 reads TGTGCCAGCAGTTACGACAGGAGGAACACTGAAGCTTTCTTT.

The chain combines TRBV6-5 with TRBJ1-1, with 7 nucleotides matching TRBD1. J gave up 7 bases and V 7 bases, and 12 bases lay outside the gene matches. Per germline, CDR1 MNHEY and CDR2 SVGAGI. The CDR3 contains 14 residues. CDR3 nucleotides: TGTGCCAGCACTCACAGGGGTGGTAAATTTGAAGCTTTCTTT. It encodes CASTHRGGKFEAFF.

This clone showed up just once. This chain uses TRBV6-1 with TRBJ1-2; perhaps TRBD1 as D (5 bases). Germline loops: CDR1 MNHNS, CDR2 SASEGT. CDR3 length equals 14 residues. The ends were cut back, 2 bases at V and 2 bases at J, with 9 bases in the middle. The chain's CDR3 is CASSESDTNYGYTF. The CDR3 DNA sequence: TGTGCCAGCAGTGAATCGGACACAAACTATGGCTACACCTTC.

This clone appeared a few times. The rearrangement uses TRBV27 and TRBJ1-2; TRBD1 agrees at 8 bases. The CDR3 contains 13 residues. Germline V gives CDR1 MNHEY, CDR2 SMNVEV (reference sequence). After removal of 3 bases from V and 4 bases from J, the junction contained 1 base not matched to a gene. CDR3 residues: CASSFQGAYGYTF. The CDR3, as DNA: TGTGCCAGCAGTTTCCAGGGGGCCTATGGCTACACCTTC.